Sequencing of this TCR beta chain was carried out in a study of cytomegalovirus exposure and HLA in healthy donors. Background on the study: The same platform was used for the 90 to 150 validation repertoires as for the 666 first-cohort repertoires, as reported in a later analysis.

Study-level results: Reportedly, diagnosis of cytomegalovirus status by the classifier showed high specificity and sensitivity. In vitro, three CMV-associated chains proved specific for CMV antigens. Researchers counted over 150 TCR beta chains as cytomegalovirus-associated.

The assay was immunoSEQ multiplex PCR, and TCRdb's table has in-frame clones only and misses some. This sample yields some 65,000 clones, of which roughly 95% are seen a single time; 2% to 2.5% belongs to the top ten. CDR1 is SNHLY and CDR2 is FYNNEI in the germline V gene. This CDR3 is 15 amino acids long. V dropped 7 bases and J dropped 3 bases, with 13 bases sitting between them. Turning to this clone: Its antigen is undetermined.

The clonotype comes from a man younger than 30 in good health and CMV-seronegative. The chain is built from TRBV2 and TRBJ2-6; no reliable D call. Sequenced sample: PBMCs. The CDR3 DNA reads as TGTGCCAGCACCGCTCAGGCTGGTGGGGCCAACGTCCTGACTTTC. Translating gives CASTAQAGGANVLTF. Full variable domain (missing parts from reference TRBV2 and TRBJ2-6): EPEVTQTPSHQVTQMGQEVILRCVPISNHLYFYWYRQILGQKVEFLVSFYNNEISEKSEIFDDQFSVERPDGSNFTLKIRSTKLEDSAMYFCASTAQAGGANVLTFGAGSRLTVL.